What follows are 25 T cell receptor beta chains derived from one specimen sequenced in a study of T cell changes during pregnancy in multiple sclerosis (dated by TCRdb to about 2019). The library came from the immunoSEQ multiplex PCR assay. TCRdb obtained this table from immuneACCESS and retained in-frame rearrangements with V and J assigned. These tables miss some clones; where compared with another copy, unresolved V genes account for less than half of the shortfall, and the remainder is unexplained. Present in this sample are tens of thousands of clones, around 92% of which were seen just once. About 4.9% of the sample comes from the top ten. Source: peripheral blood, taken in the first trimester of pregnancy. Receptor source: a female donor in good health, enrolled as a control in a pregnancy study.

The chain carries TRBV30 and TRBJ1-1, with no clear D. V dropped 3 bases and J dropped 6 bases, with 8 bases sitting between them. Germline V gives CDR1 GTSNPN, CDR2 SVGIG (reference sequence). The CDR3 extends over 11 amino acids. CDR3 coding DNA: TGTGCCTGGAGCTGGGCCTCTGAAGCTTTCTTT. Its translation is CAWSWASEAFF.

The table lists this clone with a count of one. This chain links TRBV27 with TRBJ2-1, with 8 bases fitting TRBD2. This CDR3 has 19 residues. Germline values: CDR1 MNHEY, CDR2 SMNVEV (reference sequence). Trimming at V came to 1 base and at J to 3 bases, leaving 14 bases not matched to a gene. Here the CDR3 reads CASSLFSSGSSKIYNEQFF. The CDR3 DNA is TGTGCCAGCAGTTTATTTTCGAGCGGGAGTTCGAAAATCTACAATGAGCAGTTCTTC.

This chain uses TRBV19 with TRBJ2-7, with TRBD1 as a possible D gene (5 bases). V lost 7 bases, J lost 5 bases, and 15 bases lay in between. The CDR3 consists of 13 residues. Germline V gives CDR1 LNHDA, CDR2 SQIVND (reference sequence). The CDR3 DNA reads TGTGCCAGTATGGCCCAGGGCACGGACGAGCAGTACTTC. Residues: CASMAQGTDEQYF.

This rearrangement joins TRBV6-4 to TRBJ2-1, with 13 bases fitting TRBD2. In germline, CDR1 is MRHNA, CDR2 SNTAGT. CDR3 length: 15 residues. Trimming took 4 bases from V and 5 from J; bases not matched to a gene: 2. CDR3 residues: CASSVGTSGNNEQFF. The CDR3 DNA follows: TGTGCCAGCAGTGTCGGGACTAGCGGGAACAATGAGCAGTTCTTC.

The V call is TRBV5-6, the J call TRBJ1-2, with a tentative D call TRBD1 (6 bases). The V and J ends lost 3 bases and 6 bases respectively, with 15 bases between them. The V gene's germline CDR1 is SGHDT and CDR2 YYEEEE. The CDR3 is made up of 14 amino acids. The CDR3 DNA reads as TGTGCCAGCAGCTCCCCGGACAGCTGGGATGGCTACACCTTC. The encoded protein is CASSSPDSWDGYTF.

The rearrangement joins TRBV29-1 to TRBJ1-1, with 8 bases that match TRBD1. This CDR3 has 13 amino acids. Trimming removed 7 bases from V and 3 bases from J; junction bases left unmatched: 7. Germline V gives CDR1 SQVTM, CDR2 ANQGSEA. CDR3 region: CSGGQGGYTEAFF. The CDR3 DNA follows: TGCAGCGGAGGACAGGGTGGGTACACTGAAGCTTTCTTT. Complete variable domain (other parts from reference TRBV29-1 and TRBJ1-1): SAVISQKPSRDICQRGTSLTIQCQVDSQVTMMFWYRQQPGQSLTLIATANQGSEATYESGFVIDKFPISRPNLTFSTLTVSNMSPEDSSIYLCSGGQGGYTEAFFGQGTRLTVV.

This clone was seen just once. The genes are TRBV6-4 and TRBJ1-2, with 9 bases aligning to TRBD1. CDR1 is MRHNA, CDR2 SNTAGT, per germline. This CDR3 comprises 14 residues. The J segment lost 10 bases and the V segment lost 2 bases, leaving 8 bases of the junction unmatched. The chain's CDR3 is CASSDPDRGPFYTF. CDR3 nucleotide sequence: TGTGCCAGCAGTGACCCGGACAGGGGACCTTTCTACACCTTC.

The chain employs TRBV6-1 and TRBJ2-1, with 9 bases aligning to TRBD2. J gave up 7 bases and V 0 bases, and 13 bases lay outside the gene matches. Germline V CDR1 and CDR2: MNHNS, SASEGT. This CDR3 region has 18 residues. CDR3 in amino acids: CASSEALLAGTMGNEQFF. The CDR3 bases are TGTGCCAGCAGTGAAGCGCTCCTAGCGGGGACTATGGGGAATGAGCAGTTCTTC.

The J gene is TRBJ2-1, the V gene TRBV12-5; D ambiguous. The CDR3 loop spans 15 amino acids. Germline V CDR1 and CDR2: LGHNT, FRNRAP. Trimming stripped 5 bases from V and 0 bases from J, with 11 bases between. Here the CDR3 reads CASGPPGSSYNEQFF. The CDR3 DNA reads TGTGCTAGTGGTCCCCCAGGAAGCTCCTACAATGAGCAGTTCTTC.

The chain links TRBV30 to TRBJ1-5; 7 nucleotides align to TRBD1. Trimming removed 2 bases from V and 6 bases from J; junction bases left unmatched: 4. The length of the CDR3 is 13 residues. Germline V gene sequence: CDR1 GTSNPN, CDR2 SVGIG (reference sequence). CDR3 region: CAWSPHRGQPQHF. The CDR3 DNA reads as TGTGCCTGGAGTCCGCACAGGGGTCAGCCCCAGCATTTT.

The V gene is TRBV5-1, the J gene TRBJ2-5; 7 nucleotides align to TRBD2. The CDR3 consists of 14 residues. After removal of 0 bases from V and 3 bases from J, the junction contained 2 bases not matched to a gene. In germline, CDR1 is SGHRS, CDR2 YFSETQ. The CDR3 DNA is TGCGCCAGCAGCTTGGAGCTAGCGGAAGAGACCCAGTACTTC. This sequence encodes CASSLELAEETQYF.

V and J are TRBV29-1 and TRBJ2-7; TRBD1 agrees at 9 bases. V lost 7 bases, J lost 6 bases, and 4 bases stayed unmatched. This CDR3 comprises 11 residues. CDR1 and CDR2 (germline): SQVTM, ANQGSEA. CDR3 region: CSGKTGGEQYF. The CDR3 DNA reads TGCAGCGGGAAGACAGGGGGCGAGCAGTACTTC.

J is TRBJ2-2 and V is TRBV18; 13 bases are a match to TRBD2. Trimming at V came to 4 bases and at J to 0 bases, leaving 2 bases not matched to a gene. CDR3 length: 17 residues. Germline V gives CDR1 KGHSH, CDR2 LQKENI. The CDR3 loop is CASSRTSGGPNTGELFF. The CDR3, as DNA: TGTGCCAGCTCACGGACTAGCGGGGGCCCGAACACCGGGGAGCTGTTTTTT.

This rearrangement joins TRBV5-1 to TRBJ2-7, with 8 nucleotides matching TRBD1. Looked up from germline, CDR1 is SGHRS and CDR2 is YFSETQ. The trim removed 2 bases at V and 6 bases at J, leaving 4 bases unmatched. The CDR3 contains 13 residues. The CDR3 sequence: CASSFRTGTEQYF. CDR3 nucleotides: TGCGCCAGCAGCTTTCGGACAGGGACCGAGCAGTACTTC.

This rearrangement joins TRBV18 to TRBJ2-7, with D possibly TRBD1 on 6 matching bases. The germline V gene encodes CDR1 KGHSH and CDR2 LQKENI. CDR3 size: 16 residues. Trimming stripped 2 bases from V and 4 bases from J, with 18 bases between. The CDR3 protein is CASSPGGVSGGYEQYF. The CDR3 coding sequence is TGTGCCAGCTCACCAGGGGGCGTCAGTGGTGGGTACGAGCAGTACTTC.

This clone appeared a single time. CDR3 sequence: CASKLVEVVEAFF. Written as DNA, the CDR3 is TGTGCCAGCAAATTAGTCGAGGTGGTAGAAGCTTTCTTT. This sequence joins TRBV2 and TRBJ1-1; D remains ambiguous. This CDR3 has 13 residues. V shed 7 bases and J shed 8 bases, with 17 bases lying between them. The germline V gene has CDR1 SNHLY and CDR2 FYNNEI. Together with reference TRBV2 and TRBJ1-1, the CDR3 gives the full variable domain: EPEVTQTPSHQVTQMGQEVILRCVPISNHLYFYWYRQILGQKVEFLVSFYNNEISEKSEIFDDQFSVERPDGSNFTLKIRSTKLEDSAMYFCASKLVEVVEAFFGQGTRLTVV.

V is TRBV6-1 and J is TRBJ2-6; the match to TRBD1 covers 7 bases. The germline gives CDR1 MNHNS, CDR2 SASEGT. CDR3 length: 16 residues. Germline trimming cut 2 bases from V and 0 bases from J; bases unmatched to any gene: 1. DNA for the CDR3: TGTGCCAGCAGTGAATCAGGGGGCTCTGGGGCCAACGTCCTGACTTTC. This sequence encodes CASSESGGSGANVLTF.

The rearrangement uses TRBV30 and TRBJ1-1; no firm D call. The length of the CDR3 is 12 residues. Trimming took 4 bases from V and 1 from J, leaving 7 bases between them. Germline CDR1 is GTSNPN and CDR2 is SVGIG (reference sequence). This CDR3 is CAWKRGNTEAFF. In nucleotides, the CDR3 is TGTGCCTGGAAGCGGGGGAACACTGAAGCTTTCTTT.

CDR3 loop: CASSPRQGVDSPLHF. CDR3 coding DNA: TGTGCCAGCAGCCCCAGACAGGGAGTGGACTCACCCCTCCACTTT. The rearrangement uses TRBV13 and TRBJ1-6; 7 nucleotides align to TRBD1. This CDR3 is 15 amino acids long. J gave up 10 bases and V 5 bases, and 11 bases lay outside the gene matches. Germline CDR1 and CDR2: PRHDT and FYEKMQ (reference sequence).

This clone was detected once. This chain joins TRBV9 and TRBJ2-2, with 8 bases aligning to TRBD2. This CDR3 comprises 17 residues. V trimming: 3 bases; J trimming: 4 bases; junction bases outside the gene matches: 11. Looked up from germline, CDR1 is SGDLS and CDR2 is YYNGEE. CDR3 sequence reads: CASSAPLGRGVTGELFF. The CDR3 nucleotides are TGTGCCAGCAGCGCGCCCTTGGGGCGGGGGGTCACCGGGGAGCTGTTTTTT.

The genes are TRBV15 and TRBJ2-1, with a tentative D call TRBD2 (5 bases). Germline V gene lookup returns CDR1 LNHNV and CDR2 YYDKDF (reference sequence). Between the trimmed V and J ends, which lost 0 bases and 2 bases, there was a span of 11 bases. This CDR3 is built from 16 residues. In nucleotides, the CDR3 is TGTGCCACCAGCAGAGAGAGGGAACGGACCTACAATGAGCAGTTCTTC. Encoded protein: CATSRERERTYNEQFF.

This chain joins TRBV4-1 and TRBJ1-2; 8 bases agree with TRBD1. J gave up 4 bases and V 0 bases, and 4 bases lay outside the gene matches. Germline values: CDR1 MGHRA, CDR2 YSYEKL. This CDR3 is built from 15 residues. The CDR3, as DNA: TGCGCCAGCAGCCAAGATCAGGGGGCGGTCTATGGCTACACCTTC. It codes for CASSQDQGAVYGYTF.

This chain connects TRBV2 to TRBJ2-7, with 10 bases that match TRBD1. The germline CDR1 and CDR2 sequences are SNHLY and FYNNEI. CDR3 length equals 16 residues. V was pared by 6 bases and J by 6 bases, with 14 bases of the junction left unmatched. CDR3 sequence (DNA): TGTGCCAGCAGCTTACGACGACAGGGGGCGTCGGGCGAGCAGTACTTC. This translates into CASSLRRQGASGEQYF.

The chain recombines TRBV6-1 with TRBJ2-1, with a weak D call TRBD2 (6 bases). V lost 0 bases, J lost 2 bases, and 11 bases lay in between. The germline V gene has CDR1 MNHNS and CDR2 SASEGT. The CDR3 extends over 16 amino acids. The CDR3 nucleotides are TGTGCCAGCAGTGAAGCCCCGGGAGTCACCTACAATGAGCAGTTCTTC. Translation: CASSEAPGVTYNEQFF.

This clone was seen once. This chain joins TRBV7-9 and TRBJ1-4, with TRBD1 identical over 8 bases. CDR3 length equals 15 residues. Germline lookup yields CDR1 SEHNR and CDR2 FQNEAQ (reference sequence). Unmatched junction bases numbered 9, after V lost 5 bases and J lost 7 bases. CDR3 residues: CASSLDRADSEKLFF. CDR3 in DNA: TGTGCCAGCAGCCTGGACAGGGCAGATAGTGAAAAACTGTTTTTT. The variable domain in full, completed from reference TRBV7-9 and TRBJ1-4, reads DTGVSQNPRHKITKRGQNVTFRCDPISEHNRLYWYRQTLGQGPEFLTYFQNEAQLEKSRLLSDRFSAERPKGSFSTLEIQRTEQGDSAMYLCASSLDRADSEKLFFGSGTQLSVL.